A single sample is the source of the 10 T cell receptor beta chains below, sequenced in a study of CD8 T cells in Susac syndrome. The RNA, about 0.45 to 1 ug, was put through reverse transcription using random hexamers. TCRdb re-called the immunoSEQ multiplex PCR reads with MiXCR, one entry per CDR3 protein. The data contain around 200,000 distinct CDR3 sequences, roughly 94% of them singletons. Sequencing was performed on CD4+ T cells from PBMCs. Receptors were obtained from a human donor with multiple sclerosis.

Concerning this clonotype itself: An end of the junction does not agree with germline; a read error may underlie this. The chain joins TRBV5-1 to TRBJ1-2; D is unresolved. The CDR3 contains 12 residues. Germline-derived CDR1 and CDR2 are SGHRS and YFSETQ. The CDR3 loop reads CASSPDYYGYTF. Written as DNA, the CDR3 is TGCGCCAGCAGCCCCGACTACTACGGCTACACCTTC.

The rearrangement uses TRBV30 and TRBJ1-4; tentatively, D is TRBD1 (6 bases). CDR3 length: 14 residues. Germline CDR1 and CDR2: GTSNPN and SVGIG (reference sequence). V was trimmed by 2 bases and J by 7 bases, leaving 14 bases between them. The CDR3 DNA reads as TGTGCCTGGAGTCCCAGGGGAAGTGCTGAAAAACTGTTTTTT. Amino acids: CAWSPRGSAEKLFF.

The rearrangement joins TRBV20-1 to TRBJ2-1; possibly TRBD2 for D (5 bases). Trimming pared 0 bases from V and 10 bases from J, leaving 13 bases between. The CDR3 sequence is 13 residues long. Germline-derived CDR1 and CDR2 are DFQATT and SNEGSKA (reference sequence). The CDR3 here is CSARDRTLKEQFF. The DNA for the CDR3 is TGCAGTGCTAGAGATAGGACTCTCAAGGAGCAGTTCTTC.

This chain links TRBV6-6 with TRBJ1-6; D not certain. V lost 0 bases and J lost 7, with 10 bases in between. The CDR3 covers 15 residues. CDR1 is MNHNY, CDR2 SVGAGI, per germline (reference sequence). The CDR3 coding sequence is TGTGCCAGCAGTTACTCTCAGGACCCCAATTCACCCCTCCACTTT. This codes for CASSYSQDPNSPLHF.

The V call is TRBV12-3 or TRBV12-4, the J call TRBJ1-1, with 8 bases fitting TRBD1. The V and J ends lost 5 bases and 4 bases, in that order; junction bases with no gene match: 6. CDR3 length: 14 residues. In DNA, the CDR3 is TGTGCCAGCAGTCCACGGACAGGGCTCACTGAAGCTTTCTTT. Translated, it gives CASSPRTGLTEAFF.

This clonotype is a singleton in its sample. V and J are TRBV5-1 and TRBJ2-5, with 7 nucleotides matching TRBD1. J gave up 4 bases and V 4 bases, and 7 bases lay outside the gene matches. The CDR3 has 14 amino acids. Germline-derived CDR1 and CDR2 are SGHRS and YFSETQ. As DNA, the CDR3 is TGCGCCAGCAGCCCAAAACGACAGGGAGAGACCCAGTACTTC. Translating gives CASSPKRQGETQYF.

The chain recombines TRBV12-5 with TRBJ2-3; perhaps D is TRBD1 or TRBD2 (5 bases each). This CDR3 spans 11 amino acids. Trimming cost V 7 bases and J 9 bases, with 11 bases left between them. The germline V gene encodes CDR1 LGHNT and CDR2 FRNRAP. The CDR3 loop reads CASVGTRTQYF. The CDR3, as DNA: TGTGCTAGTGTGGGGACGCGGACGCAGTATTTT.

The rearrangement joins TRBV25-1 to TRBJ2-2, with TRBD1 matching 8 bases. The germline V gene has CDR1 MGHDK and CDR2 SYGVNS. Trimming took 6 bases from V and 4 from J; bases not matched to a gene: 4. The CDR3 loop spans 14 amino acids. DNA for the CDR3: TGTGCCAGCAGAAAGACAGGGGTCACCGGGGAGCTGTTTTTT. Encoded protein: CASRKTGVTGELFF.

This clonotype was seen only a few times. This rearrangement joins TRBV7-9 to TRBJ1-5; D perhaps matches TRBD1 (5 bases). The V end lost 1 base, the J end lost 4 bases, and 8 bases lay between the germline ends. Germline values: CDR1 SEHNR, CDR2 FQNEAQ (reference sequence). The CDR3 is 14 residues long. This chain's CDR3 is CASSLEAGNQPQHF. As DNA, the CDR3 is TGTGCCAGCAGCTTAGAGGCAGGGAATCAGCCCCAGCATTTT. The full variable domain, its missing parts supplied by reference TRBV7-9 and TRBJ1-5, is DTGVSQNPRHKITKRGQNVTFRCDPISEHNRLYWYRQTLGQGPEFLTYFQNEAQLEKSRLLSDRFSAERPKGSFSTLEIQRTEQGDSAMYLCASSLEAGNQPQHFGDGTRLSIL.

The CDR3 DNA reads TGTGCCAGCTCACCACGGCAGGGGGAGAGTGAAAAACTGTTTTTT. Its translation: CASSPRQGESEKLFF. The chain links TRBV18 to TRBJ1-4; 7 positions agree with TRBD1. From germline, CDR1 is KGHSH and CDR2 LQKENI. CDR3 length: 15 residues. The trim removed 1 base at V and 7 bases at J, leaving 6 bases unmatched.